Detailed here is one T cell receptor beta chain. The sample belongs to a study of identical twins. Germline assignment: CDR1 MNHNS and CDR2 SASEGT. The J segment lost 9 bases and the V segment lost 8 bases, leaving 13 bases of the junction unmatched. CDR3 length equals 14 residues. TCRdb ran MiXCR on the 5' RACE reads and lists one entry per CDR3 protein. The sample carries some 790,000 distinct CDR3 sequences, roughly 20% recorded once. The data also belong to a second study, concerning T cells expressing NK-cell markers. From that paper: Several experiments added an anti-gamma-delta TCR antibody to sort only alpha-beta TCR T cells. Over 5 donors had dominant NKG2C+ clonotypes that comprised roughly 1.0-8% of their CD8+ T cells.

The clonotype originates from a woman under 30 in good health. This sequence joins TRBV6-1 and TRBJ2-3; 8 bases line up with TRBD2. The sample was PBMCs. The CDR3 DNA sequence: TGTGCCAGCCTTCGAGAGGCGGGGGGTGAGACGCAGTATTTT. Protein sequence: CASLREAGGETQYF.